The clone carrying this T cell receptor beta chain was picked up a small number of times. What it binds is unknown. These data are taken from a study of vaccination and CD4 T cells after COVID-19. Study summary: Participants got two doses of BNT162b2 or mRNA-1273 vaccine. Overlapping SARS-CoV-2, HCoV-NL63, HCoV-OC43 and HCoV-229E spike peptides stimulated the cells.

V was clipped by 1 base and J by 1 base, with 16 bases between them. This CDR3 is built from 17 residues. In germline, CDR1 is SGHTA, CDR2 FQGNSA. Treatment of the sample: roughly 10-day PBMC culture with coronavirus spike peptide pools or control peptides (ViraFEST assay). The Oncomine TCR Beta short-read assay was what sequenced the DNA obtained from cultured CD4+ T cells. Genomic DNA was taken out of cultured CD4+ T cells by extraction. From the PCR reads, TCRdb called clonotypes with MiXCR, one entry per CDR3 protein. The sample has about 11,000 distinct CDR3 sequences; about 65% are singletons. The clonotype was recovered from a human donor who had recovered from COVID-19. What was sequenced was CD4+ T cells from blood, cultured in vitro. The chain recombines TRBV7-2 with TRBJ2-5; TRBD2 is a possible D gene (5 bases). CDR3 amino acids: CASSLVFAGRRQETQYF. CDR3 nucleotides: TGTGCCAGCAGCTTAGTGTTCGCGGGCAGGCGCCAAGAGACCCAGTACTTC.